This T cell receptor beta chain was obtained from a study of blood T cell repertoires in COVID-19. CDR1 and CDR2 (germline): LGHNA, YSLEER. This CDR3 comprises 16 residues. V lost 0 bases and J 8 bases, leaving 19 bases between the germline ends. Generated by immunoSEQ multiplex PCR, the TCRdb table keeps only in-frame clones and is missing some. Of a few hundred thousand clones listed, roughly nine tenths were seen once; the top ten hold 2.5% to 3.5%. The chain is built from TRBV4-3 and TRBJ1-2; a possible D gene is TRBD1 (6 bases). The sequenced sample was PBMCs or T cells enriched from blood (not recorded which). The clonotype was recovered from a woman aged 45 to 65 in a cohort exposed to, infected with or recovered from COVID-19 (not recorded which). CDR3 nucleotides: TGCGCCAGCAGCCAAGAGGGCCAGCAGGGGATCTGGGGCTACACCTTC. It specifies CASSQEGQQGIWGYTF.